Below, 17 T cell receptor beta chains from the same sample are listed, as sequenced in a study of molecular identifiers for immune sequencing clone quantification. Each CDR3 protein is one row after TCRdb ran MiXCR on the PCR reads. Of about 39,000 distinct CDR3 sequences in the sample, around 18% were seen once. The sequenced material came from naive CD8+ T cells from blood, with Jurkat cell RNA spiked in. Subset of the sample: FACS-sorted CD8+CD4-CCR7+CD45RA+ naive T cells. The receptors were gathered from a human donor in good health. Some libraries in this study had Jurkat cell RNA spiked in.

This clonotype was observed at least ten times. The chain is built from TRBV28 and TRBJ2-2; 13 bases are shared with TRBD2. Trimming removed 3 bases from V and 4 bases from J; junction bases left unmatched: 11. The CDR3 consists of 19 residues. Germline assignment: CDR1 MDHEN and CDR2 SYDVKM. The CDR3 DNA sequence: TGTGCCAGCAGTTTTGAACTAGCGGGAGGGCCGGATAGCACCGGGGAGCTGTTTTTT. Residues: CASSFELAGGPDSTGELFF.

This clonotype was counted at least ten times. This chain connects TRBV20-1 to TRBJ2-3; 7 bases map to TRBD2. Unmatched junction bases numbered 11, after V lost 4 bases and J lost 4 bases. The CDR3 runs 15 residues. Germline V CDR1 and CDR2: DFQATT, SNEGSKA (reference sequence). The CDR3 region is CSANEAGEISDTQYF. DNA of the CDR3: TGCAGTGCTAACGAGGCGGGAGAGATATCAGATACGCAGTATTTT.

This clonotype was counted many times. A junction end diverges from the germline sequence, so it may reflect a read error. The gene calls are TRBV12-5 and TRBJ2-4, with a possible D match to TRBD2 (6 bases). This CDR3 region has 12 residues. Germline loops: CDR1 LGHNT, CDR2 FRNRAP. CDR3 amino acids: CASGPGLFPAVF. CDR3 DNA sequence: TGTGCTAGTGGTCCCGGACTATTCCCGGCGGTCTTC.

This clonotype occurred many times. As DNA, the CDR3 is TGTGCCAGCAGCTTCGAAAGCGGGTGGAGTCAAGAGACCCAGTACTTC. This sequence encodes CASSFESGWSQETQYF. The gene calls are TRBV7-2 and TRBJ2-5; a weak D match, TRBD2 (6 bases). V was shortened by 3 bases and J by 2 bases, with 16 bases between the two germline ends. Germline V gives CDR1 SGHTA, CDR2 FQGNSA. The CDR3 has 16 residues.

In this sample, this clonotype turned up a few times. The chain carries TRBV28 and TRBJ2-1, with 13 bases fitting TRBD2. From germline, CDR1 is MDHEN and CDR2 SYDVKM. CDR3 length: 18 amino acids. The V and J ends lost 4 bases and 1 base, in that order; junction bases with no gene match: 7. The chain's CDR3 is CASSWWTSGSWSYNEQFF. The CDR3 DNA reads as TGTGCCAGCAGTTGGTGGACTAGCGGGAGTTGGTCCTACAATGAGCAGTTCTTC.

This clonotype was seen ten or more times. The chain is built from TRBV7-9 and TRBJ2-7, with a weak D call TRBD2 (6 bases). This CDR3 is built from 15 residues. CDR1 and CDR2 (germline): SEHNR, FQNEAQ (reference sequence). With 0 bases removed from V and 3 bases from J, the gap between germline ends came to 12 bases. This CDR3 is CASSLAGSGVYEQYF. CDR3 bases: TGTGCCAGCAGCTTAGCGGGGTCGGGAGTCTACGAGCAGTACTTC.

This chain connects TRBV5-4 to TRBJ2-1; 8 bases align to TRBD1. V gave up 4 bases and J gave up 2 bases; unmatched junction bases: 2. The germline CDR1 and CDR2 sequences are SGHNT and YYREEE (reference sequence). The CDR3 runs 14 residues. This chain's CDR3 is CASSPDRAYNEQFF. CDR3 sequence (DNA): TGTGCCAGCAGCCCGGACAGGGCCTACAATGAGCAGTTCTTC.

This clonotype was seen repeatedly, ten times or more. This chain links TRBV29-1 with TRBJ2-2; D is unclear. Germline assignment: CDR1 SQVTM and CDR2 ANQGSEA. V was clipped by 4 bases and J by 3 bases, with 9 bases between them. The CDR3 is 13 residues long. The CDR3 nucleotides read TGCAGCGTTGTTTCTGGCGACACCGGGGAGCTGTTTTTT. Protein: CSVVSGDTGELFF.

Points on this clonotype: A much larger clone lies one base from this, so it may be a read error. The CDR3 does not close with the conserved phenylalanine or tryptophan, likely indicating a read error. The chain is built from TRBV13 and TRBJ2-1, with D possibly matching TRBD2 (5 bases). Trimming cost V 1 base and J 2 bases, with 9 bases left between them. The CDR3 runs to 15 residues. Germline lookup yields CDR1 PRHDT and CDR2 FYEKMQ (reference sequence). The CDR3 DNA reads TGTGCCAGCAGCTTAGAGGAGACTACCTACAATGAGCAGTTCCTC. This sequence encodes CASSLEETTYNEQFL.

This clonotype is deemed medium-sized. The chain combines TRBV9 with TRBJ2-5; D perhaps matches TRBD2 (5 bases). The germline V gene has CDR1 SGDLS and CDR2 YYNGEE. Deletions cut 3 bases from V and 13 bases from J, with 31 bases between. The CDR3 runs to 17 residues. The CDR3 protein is CASSGEGGWQATHTLYF. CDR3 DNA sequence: TGTGCCAGCAGCGGCGAGGGCGGGTGGCAGGCAACCCACACGTTGTACTTC.

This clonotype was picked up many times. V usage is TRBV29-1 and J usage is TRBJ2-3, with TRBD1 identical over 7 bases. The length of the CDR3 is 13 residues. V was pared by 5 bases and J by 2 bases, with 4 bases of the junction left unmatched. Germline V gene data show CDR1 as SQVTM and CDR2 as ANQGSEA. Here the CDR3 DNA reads TGCAGCGTTCCGGGACAGTACACAGATACGCAGTATTTT. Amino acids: CSVPGQYTDTQYF.

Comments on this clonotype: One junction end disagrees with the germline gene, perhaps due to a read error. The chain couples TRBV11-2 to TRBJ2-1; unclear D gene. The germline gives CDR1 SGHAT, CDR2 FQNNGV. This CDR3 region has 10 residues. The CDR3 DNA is TGTGCCAGCGGCTTTAATGAGCAGTTCTTC. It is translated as CASGFNEQFF.

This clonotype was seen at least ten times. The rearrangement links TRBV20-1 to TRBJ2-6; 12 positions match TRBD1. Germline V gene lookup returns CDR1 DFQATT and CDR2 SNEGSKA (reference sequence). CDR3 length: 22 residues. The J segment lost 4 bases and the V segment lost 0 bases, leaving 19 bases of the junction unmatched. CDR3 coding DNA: TGCAGTGCTAGAGATGGTCATGCTTCGGCGGGACAGGGGGCAGGAGGGGCCAACGTCCTGACTTTC. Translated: CSARDGHASAGQGAGGANVLTF.

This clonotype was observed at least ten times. The CDR3 DNA follows: TGTGCCAGCAGCGAGGGCTACCTAACGAATGAGCAGTTCTTC. Its translation: CASSEGYLTNEQFF. This chain connects TRBV7-2 to TRBJ2-1, with D possibly being TRBD2 (5 bases). V gave up 5 bases and J gave up 7 bases, with 15 bases separating them. This CDR3 has 14 residues. Per germline, CDR1 SGHTA and CDR2 FQGNSA.

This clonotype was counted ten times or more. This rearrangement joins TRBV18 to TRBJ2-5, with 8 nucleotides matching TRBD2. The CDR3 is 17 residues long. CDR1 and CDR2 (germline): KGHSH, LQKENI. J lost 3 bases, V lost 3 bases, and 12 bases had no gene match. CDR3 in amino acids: CASSPSPGLGPKETQYF. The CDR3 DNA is TGTGCCAGCTCACCGTCTCCGGGACTAGGTCCGAAAGAGACCCAGTACTTC. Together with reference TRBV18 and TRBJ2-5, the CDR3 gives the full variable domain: NAGVMQNPRHLVRRRGQEARLRCSPMKGHSHVYWYRQLPEEGLKFMVYLQKENIIDESGMPKERFSAEFPKEGPSILRIQQVVRGDSAAYFCASSPSPGLGPKETQYFGPGTRLLVL.

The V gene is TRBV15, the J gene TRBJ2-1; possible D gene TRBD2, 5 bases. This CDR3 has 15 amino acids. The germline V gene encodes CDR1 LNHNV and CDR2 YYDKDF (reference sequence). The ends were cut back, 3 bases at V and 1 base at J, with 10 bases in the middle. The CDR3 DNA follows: TGTGCCACCAGCAGCCCGGGCGGGTCCTACAATGAGCAGTTCTTC. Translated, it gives CATSSPGGSYNEQFF.

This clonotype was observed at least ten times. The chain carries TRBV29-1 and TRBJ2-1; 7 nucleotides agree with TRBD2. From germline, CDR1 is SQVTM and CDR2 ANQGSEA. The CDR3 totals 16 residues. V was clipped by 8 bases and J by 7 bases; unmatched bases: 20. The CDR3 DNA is TGCAGCCCAATCTGTGCGGGGGAGGCGGGTACGAATGAGCAGTTCTTC. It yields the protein CSPICAGEAGTNEQFF.